The clone carrying this T cell receptor beta chain counts as hyperexpanded. This sample is part of a study of CD39 and CD103 CD8 tumor-infiltrating T cells. The V end lost 8 bases, the J end lost 4 bases, and 12 bases lay between the germline ends. Germline loops: CDR1 GTSNPN, CDR2 SVGIG (reference sequence). This CDR3 is 11 amino acids long. Negative selection enriched T cells; tumor-infiltrating lymphocyte samples also used EpCAM beads. The repertoire was sequenced with immunoSEQ multiplex PCR; TCRdb's copy has only in-frame clones and lacks some. The sample has hundreds of clones; around 43% are singletons.

Sequenced: CD39+ CD103+ CD8+ T cells sorted from the tumor. The subset: CD103+CD39+ double-positive CD45RA- CD8 T cells. J is TRBJ2-7 and V is TRBV30, with D maybe TRBD2 (6 bases). This clonotype originated in a human donor with melanoma. CDR3 nucleotides: TGTGCCGGGACTGATGGTTACGAGCAGTACTTC. This gives the protein CAGTDGYEQYF.